One T cell receptor beta chain is described in this entry. Its antigen specificity is not known. No much larger clone exists at a distance of one base, and base qualities are not known. The source of the sample is a study of cytomegalovirus exposure and HLA in healthy donors (dated by TCRdb to 2016 to 2017). At the level of the whole study: The roughly 670 repertoires of the first cohort and the 95 to 150 validation repertoires were produced on the same platform, according to a later analysis. To predict cytomegalovirus infection status, the study combined high-throughput TCR immunosequencing, statistical association of individual TCRs with disease status, and machine learning. The aim of the study was to test whether cataloging public T cell receptors could identify signatures of past pathogen exposure. In addition to the first cohort of roughly 670 subjects, a separate validation cohort of approximately 130 different subjects was used.

CDR1 and CDR2, looked up from the germline V gene, are MDHEN and SYDVKM. From its cysteine to its phenylalanine, the CDR3 spans 15 amino acids. Kept here is only the CDR3 DNA, which spans 45 bases and is read in frame from base 1. Trimming accounts for 3 bases at V and 3 bases at J, while the number of junction bases matched to no gene is 4. The donors were included in the validation cohort of some 110 subjects, a group kept apart from the roughly 690-subject first cohort. What the study reported, not specific to this receptor: In the study, 164 TCR beta chains were listed as associated with cytomegalovirus. In both the original and validation cohorts, the classifier was reported to diagnose cytomegalovirus status with high specificity and sensitivity. The authors suggested that the approach could potentially be extended to other disease states and immunological phenotypes. A few of the identified cytomegalovirus-associated TCR beta chains were confirmed in vitro to be specific for cytomegalovirus antigens. A later analysis had no HLA typing for the validation cohort, so co-occurrence there was scored across all 110 or so repertoires. A later analysis found that TCRs clustered in the first cohort also tended to co-occur in the 130 or so validation repertoires, with approximately 95% of cluster scores above 0. Most TCR sequences were observed very rarely across donors, whereas some public TCRs were present in many individuals.

The receptor library was made with the immunoSEQ multiplex PCR assay. In the authors' own workflow: To diagnose cytomegalovirus status from the catalog of TCR beta chain sequences, a statistical classification framework was built. This immuneACCESS table, as held by TCRdb, lists in-frame sequences with V and J called but not all clones. Of the missing ones, under half trace to an unresolved V gene in checked studies; the others have no known cause. V, J and clone size are taken as reported in that table, and D and trimming were inferred from the DNA itself. This sample holds approximately 140,000 clones; just over 85% were observed only once. The ten largest clones add up to roughly 7.7% of the sample.

The receptor chain draws on TRBV28 and TRBJ2-7, and 11 junctional nucleotides match TRBD1. This clonotype was sampled from a woman in her late teens or twenties in good health and CMV-seropositive. Sequencing was carried out using PBMCs. CDR3 protein: CASSFAGTGGYEQYF. The nucleotides read TGTGCCAGCAGTTTTGCCGGGACAGGGGGCTACGAGCAGTACTTC. This CDR3, with the reference TRBV28 and TRBJ2-7 proteins standing in past its ends, gives the full variable domain DVKVTQSSRYLVKRTGEKVFLECVQDMDHENMFWYRQDPGLGLRLIYFSYDVKMKEKGDIPEGYSVSREKKERFSLILESASTNQTSMYLCASSFAGTGGYEQYFGPGTRLTVT.